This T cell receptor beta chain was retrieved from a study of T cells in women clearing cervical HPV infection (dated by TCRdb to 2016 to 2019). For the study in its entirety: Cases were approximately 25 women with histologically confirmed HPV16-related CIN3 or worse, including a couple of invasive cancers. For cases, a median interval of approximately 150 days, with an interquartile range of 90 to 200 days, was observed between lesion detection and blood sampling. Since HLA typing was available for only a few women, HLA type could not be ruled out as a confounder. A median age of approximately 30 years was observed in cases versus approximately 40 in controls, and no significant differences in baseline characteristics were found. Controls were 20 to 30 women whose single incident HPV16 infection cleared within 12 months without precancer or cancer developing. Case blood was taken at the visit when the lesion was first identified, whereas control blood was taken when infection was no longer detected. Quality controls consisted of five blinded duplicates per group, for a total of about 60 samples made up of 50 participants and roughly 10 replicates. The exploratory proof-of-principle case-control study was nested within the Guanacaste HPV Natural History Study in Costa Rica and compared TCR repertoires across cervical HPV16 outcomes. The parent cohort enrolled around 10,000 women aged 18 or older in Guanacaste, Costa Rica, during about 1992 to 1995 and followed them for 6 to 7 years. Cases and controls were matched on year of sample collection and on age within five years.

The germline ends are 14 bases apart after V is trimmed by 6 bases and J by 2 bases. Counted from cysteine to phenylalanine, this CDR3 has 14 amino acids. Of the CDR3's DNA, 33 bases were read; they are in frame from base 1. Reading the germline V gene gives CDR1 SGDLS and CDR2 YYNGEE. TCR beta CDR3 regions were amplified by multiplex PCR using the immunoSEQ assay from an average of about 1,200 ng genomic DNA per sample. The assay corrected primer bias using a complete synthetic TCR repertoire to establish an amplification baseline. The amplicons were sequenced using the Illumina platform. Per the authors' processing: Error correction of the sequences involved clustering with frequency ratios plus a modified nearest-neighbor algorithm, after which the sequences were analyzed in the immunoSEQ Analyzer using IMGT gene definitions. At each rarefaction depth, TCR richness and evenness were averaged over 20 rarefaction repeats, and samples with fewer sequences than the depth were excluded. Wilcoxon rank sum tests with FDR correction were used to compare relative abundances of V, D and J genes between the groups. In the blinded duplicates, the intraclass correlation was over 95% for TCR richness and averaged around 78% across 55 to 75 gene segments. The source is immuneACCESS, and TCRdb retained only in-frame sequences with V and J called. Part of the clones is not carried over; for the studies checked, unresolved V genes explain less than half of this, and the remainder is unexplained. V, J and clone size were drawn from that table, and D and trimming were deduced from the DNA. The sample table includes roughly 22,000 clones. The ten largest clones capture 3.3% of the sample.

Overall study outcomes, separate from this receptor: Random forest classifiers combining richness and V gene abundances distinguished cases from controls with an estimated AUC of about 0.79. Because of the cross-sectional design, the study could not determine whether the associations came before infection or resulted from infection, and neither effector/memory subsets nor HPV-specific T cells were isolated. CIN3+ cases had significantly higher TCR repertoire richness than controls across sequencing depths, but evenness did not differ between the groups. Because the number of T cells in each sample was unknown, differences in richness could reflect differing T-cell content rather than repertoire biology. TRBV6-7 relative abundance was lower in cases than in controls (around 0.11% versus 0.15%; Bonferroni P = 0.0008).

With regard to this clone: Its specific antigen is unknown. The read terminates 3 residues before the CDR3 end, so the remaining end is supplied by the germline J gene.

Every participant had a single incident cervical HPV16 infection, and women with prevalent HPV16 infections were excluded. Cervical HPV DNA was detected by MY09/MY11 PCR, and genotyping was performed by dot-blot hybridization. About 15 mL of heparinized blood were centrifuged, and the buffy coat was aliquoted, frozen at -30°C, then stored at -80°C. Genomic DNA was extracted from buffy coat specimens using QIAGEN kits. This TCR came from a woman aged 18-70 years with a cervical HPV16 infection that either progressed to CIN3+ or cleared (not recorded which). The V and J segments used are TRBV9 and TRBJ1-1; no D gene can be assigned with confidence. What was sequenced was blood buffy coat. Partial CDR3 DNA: TGTGCCAGCACCCTATCAATAACTAACACTGAA. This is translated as CASTLSITNTE. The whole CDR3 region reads CASTLSITNTEAFF. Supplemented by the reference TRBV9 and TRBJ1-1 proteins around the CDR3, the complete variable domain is DSGVTQTPKHLITATGQRVTLRCSPRSGDLSVYWYQQSLDQGLQFLIQYYNGEERAKGNILERFSAQQFPDLHSELNLSSLELGDSALYFCASTLSITNTEAFFGQGTRLTVV.